This T cell receptor beta chain was sequenced in a study of beta chain features in type 1 diabetes (dated by TCRdb to 2016 to 2019). The study in broad terms: No differences in mean age, gender distribution, total cell number or subset yield were found between patients and healthy donors. The study compared TCRB repertoires of sorted circulating CD4+ T cell subsets between recently diagnosed type 1 diabetes patients and matched healthy donors. Naive and central memory subsets were obtained from all 30 or so donors, but regulatory and stem cell-like memory subsets were isolated from only 8 patients and roughly eight healthy donors. A total of 85 million to 110 million sorted cells were examined across all samples, and RNA yield correlated strongly with the number of cells per subset.

The junction carries 11 bases between V and J, which are trimmed by 5 bases and 1 base respectively. Spanning cysteine to phenylalanine, the CDR3 consists of 14 amino acids. Of the read, only the CDR3 DNA is kept; its 42 bases are in frame from base 1. Sequences MNHEY (CDR1) and SMNVEV (CDR2) are obtained from the germline V gene (reference sequence). The paper's findings and limits, for the study overall: Naive, central memory and regulatory TCRB repertoires appeared to be more similar among patients than among healthy donors. In all four CD4+ subsets, TCRB CDR3 length was moderately but significantly shorter in type 1 diabetes patients. At VDJ recombination sites, patients with type 1 diabetes made fewer insertions and deleted more nucleotides, a pattern implying thymic rearrangement abnormalities. Because cDNA rather than genomic DNA was sequenced, highly expressing activated cells could have been over-represented, although no difference in activation and CD3 levels was found between groups. PCR might favor shorter templates, but patient and control samples were amplified and corrected together, so any skew would affect both groups equally. Because the HLA sub-analyses included only small numbers of individuals, any influence of HLA type on TCRB rearrangement was left unresolved.

All of the isolated RNA was reverse transcribed with the High Capacity cDNA Reverse Transcription Kit, so expressed TCRB transcripts were sequenced. Deep immunoSEQ sequencing was applied to naive, central memory and regulatory T cell samples, giving an average of about 3.6 million total reads per sample. After sorted cells were lysed in RLT buffer, RNA was extracted with DNase-treated RNeasy Micro or Mini kits, with the choice depending on cell number. Each cell subset was processed separately to prevent cross-contamination, with patient and healthy donor samples processed together. The immunoSEQ multiplex PCR was used to amplify TCRB sequences from cDNA, yielding 87-bp fragments that span the CDR3 region. The amplicons were sequenced using the Illumina HiSeq platform. On the study's bioinformatics: Synthetic template baselines were used to correct PCR bias computationally, reads within Hamming distance 2 were collapsed, and singletons that could not be merged were discarded. Reads were aligned against IMGT to assign V, D and J genes, CDR3 length and insertions or deletions at six rearrangement sites. Within each subset, clonotype counts were normalized to sorted cell number, and only after that were true diversity and Gini coefficients computed with the tcR R package. The overlap coefficient, calculated on TCRB nucleotide sequences, was used to quantify repertoire sharing. Sourced from immuneACCESS, this table was stored by TCRdb with only in-frame sequences that have V and J called. A share of the clones is absent; for the studies checked, an unresolved V gene accounts for under half, and the remainder has no known explanation. Clonal size and the V and J genes are those of that table, whereas D and trimming came from the DNA. For this sample the table gives more than 95,000 clones, of which around 30% were detected only once. The ten largest clones represent 0.5% to 0.6% of the sample.

Each donor gave one peripheral blood draw, averaging around 0.11 L, which was collected into heparinised tubes. A BD FACSAria II was used to sort naive, central memory, regulatory and stem cell-like memory CD4+ T cells with a panel that included CD45RO, CCR7, CD25, CD127, CD95 and CD27. A purity above 95% was achieved for all sorted populations. Right away, PBMCs were isolated by Lymphoprep density gradient centrifugation and were stained directly, with no culture step. So that batch effects would be minimized, each experiment stained and sorted samples in pairs, pairing one healthy donor with one patient. As for this clone: No cognate antigen has been identified for it. One base away there is no much larger clone; base qualities are not given.

The TCR originated in a woman aged 18-29 years with type 1 diabetes. Specimen: central memory CD4+ T cells from blood. Recombination joined TRBV27 with TRBJ1-1; TRBD1 is a possible D gene, resting on 6 matching bases. At the DNA level, the sequence is TGTGCCAGCAGTGGACGGACAGCGAACACTGAAGCTTTCTTT. Its protein reads: CASSGRTANTEAFF.